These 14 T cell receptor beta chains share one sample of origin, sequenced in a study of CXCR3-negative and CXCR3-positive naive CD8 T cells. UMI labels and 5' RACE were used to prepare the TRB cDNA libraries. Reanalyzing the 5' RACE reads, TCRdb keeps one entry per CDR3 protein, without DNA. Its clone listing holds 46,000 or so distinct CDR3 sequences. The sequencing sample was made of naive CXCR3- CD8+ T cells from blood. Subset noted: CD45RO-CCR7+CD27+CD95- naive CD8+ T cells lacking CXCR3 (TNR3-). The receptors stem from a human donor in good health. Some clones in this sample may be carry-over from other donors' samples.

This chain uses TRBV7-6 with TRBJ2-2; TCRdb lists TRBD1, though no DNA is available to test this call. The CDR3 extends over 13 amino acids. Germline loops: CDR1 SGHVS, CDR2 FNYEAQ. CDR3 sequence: CASSSDSAGELFF.

CDR3 sequence reads: CASSLVPGDTQYF. This chain joins TRBV7-8 and TRBJ2-3; TCRdb calls TRBD1, which cannot be checked without DNA. The CDR3 totals 13 residues. The germline V gene encodes CDR1 SGHVS and CDR2 FQNEAQ.

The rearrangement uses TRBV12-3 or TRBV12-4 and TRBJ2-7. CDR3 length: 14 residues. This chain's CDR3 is CASSFQASSYEQYF.

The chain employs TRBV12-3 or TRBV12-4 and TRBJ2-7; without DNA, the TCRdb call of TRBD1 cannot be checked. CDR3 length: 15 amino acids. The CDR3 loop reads CASRDGGTGGSEQYF.

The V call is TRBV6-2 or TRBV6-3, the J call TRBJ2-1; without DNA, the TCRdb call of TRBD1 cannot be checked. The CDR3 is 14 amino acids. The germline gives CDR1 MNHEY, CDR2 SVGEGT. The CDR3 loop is CASWGGDQYNEQFF.

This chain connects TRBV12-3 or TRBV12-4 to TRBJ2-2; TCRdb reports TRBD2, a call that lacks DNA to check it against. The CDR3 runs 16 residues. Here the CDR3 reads CASSPWTSGDTGELFF.

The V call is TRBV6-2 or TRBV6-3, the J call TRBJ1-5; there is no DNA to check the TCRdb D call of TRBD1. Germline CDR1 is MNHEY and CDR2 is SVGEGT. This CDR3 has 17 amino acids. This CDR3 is CASSYLGPFDALRPQHF.

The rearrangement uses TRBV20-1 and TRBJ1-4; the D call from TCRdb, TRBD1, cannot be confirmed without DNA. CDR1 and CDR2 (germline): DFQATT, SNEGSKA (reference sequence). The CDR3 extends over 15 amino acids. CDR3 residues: CSARDGDSTNEKLFF.

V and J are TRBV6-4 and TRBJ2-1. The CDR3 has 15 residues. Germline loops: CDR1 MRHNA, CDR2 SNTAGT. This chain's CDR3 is CASSDSSQQTNEQFF.

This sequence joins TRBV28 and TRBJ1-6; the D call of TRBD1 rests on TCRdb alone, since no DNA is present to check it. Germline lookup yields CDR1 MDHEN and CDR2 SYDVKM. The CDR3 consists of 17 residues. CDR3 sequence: CASSLPTGDEDNSPLHF. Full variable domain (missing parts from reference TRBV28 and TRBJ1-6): DVKVTQSSRYLVKRTGEKVFLECVQDMDHENMFWYRQDPGLGLRLIYFSYDVKMKEKGDIPEGYSVSREKKERFSLILESASTNQTSMYLCASSLPTGDEDNSPLHFGNGTRLTVT.

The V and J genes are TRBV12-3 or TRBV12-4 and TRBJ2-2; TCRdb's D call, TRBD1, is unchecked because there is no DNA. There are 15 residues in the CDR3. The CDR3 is CASSLGGQSTGELFF.

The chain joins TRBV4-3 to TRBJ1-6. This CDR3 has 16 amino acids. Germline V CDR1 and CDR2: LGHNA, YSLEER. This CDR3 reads CASSQDRVSYNSPLHF.

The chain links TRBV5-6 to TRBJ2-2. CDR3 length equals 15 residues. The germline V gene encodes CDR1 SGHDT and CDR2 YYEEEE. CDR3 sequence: CASSLPGFGFGELFF.

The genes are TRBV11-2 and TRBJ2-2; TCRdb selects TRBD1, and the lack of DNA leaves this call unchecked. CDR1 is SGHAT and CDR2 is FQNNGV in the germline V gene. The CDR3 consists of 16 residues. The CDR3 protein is CASSFQRQGGTGELFF.